A selection of T cell receptor beta chains follows, all from one sample in a study of blood T cell repertoires in COVID-19. Libraries were prepared by immunoSEQ multiplex PCR; TCRdb keeps only in-frame clonotypes and omits some of them. The data show 200,000 to 250,000 clones, more than 75% seen once. Material for sequencing was peripheral blood. The receptors come from a woman between 70 and 85 years old with COVID-19, enrolled during active disease. The conserved cysteine and the conserved F or W are not part of the CDR3 here. The D gene is left open where the match is weak.

D	V	J	CDR3
-	TRBV18	TRBJ2-6	ASSSGQLAGANVLT
-	TRBV2	TRBJ1-5	ASSPTGINQPQH
-	TRBV3-1/TRBV3-2	TRBJ2-4	ASSPAGLAKNIQY
TRBD1	TRBV5-1	TRBJ1-3	ASSFKEGAVGNTIY
-	TRBV5-6	TRBJ2-2	ASSLGVANTGELF
-	TRBV5-1	TRBJ1-1	ASSLYSMNTEAF
TRBD1	TRBV4-2	TRBJ2-5	ASSSRGLGETQY
-	TRBV15	TRBJ1-3	ATSRDYPGNTIY
-	TRBV5-1	TRBJ2-5	ASSLDPTGLGETQY
-	TRBV5-8	TRBJ2-7	ASSLGSSYEQY
-	TRBV7-3	TRBJ1-1	ASSLPPAEAF
TRBD1	TRBV7-2	TRBJ2-3	ASSLNPGGGADTQY
TRBD1	TRBV7-2	TRBJ1-5	ASSVDRSQPQH
-	TRBV19	TRBJ1-5	ASSMFRDNQPQH
-	TRBV11-2	TRBJ1-2	ASSLDRYGYT
-	TRBV30	TRBJ1-2	AWSVLGNGYT
TRBD1	TRBV14	TRBJ1-2	ASSQDLQGSGYT
-	TRBV9	TRBJ2-7	ASSLGTSRYEQY
-	TRBV7-9	TRBJ2-1	ASWPSSNYNEQF
TRBD2	TRBV29-1	TRBJ2-1	SVEPLAGVGSSEQF
-	TRBV2	TRBJ2-1	ASRTSNEQF
TRBD1	TRBV27	TRBJ1-6	ASSSGTGTRDSPLH
TRBD1	TRBV6-2/TRBV6-3	TRBJ1-2	ASSMTGYGYT
-	TRBV9	TRBJ1-3	ASSVFGSPSGNTIY
-	TRBV27	TRBJ2-2	ASRWQANTGELF
TRBD1	TRBV6-1	TRBJ1-1	ASSVGRAGGALNTEAF
-	TRBV5-1	TRBJ2-1	ASTLEGGRYNEQF
-	TRBV9	TRBJ2-5	ASSVSPRGEETQY
-	TRBV5-1	TRBJ2-7	ASSFPGAYEQY
-	TRBV5-1	TRBJ2-7	ASSLARSSYEQY
-	TRBV7-9	TRBJ1-1	ASSNLRNTEAF
TRBD2	TRBV7-2	TRBJ2-7	ASSLRLAGYEQY
-	TRBV7-2	TRBJ2-2	ASSLGGETGELF
TRBD1	TRBV2	TRBJ1-2	ASSEQGVNYGYT
-	TRBV10-3	TRBJ1-2	AISDQVPYGYT
-	TRBV30	TRBJ1-2	AWSGGNYGYT
-	TRBV19	TRBJ1-3	ASSIAGGNTIY
TRBD1	TRBV12-3/TRBV12-4	TRBJ1-2	ASSPYRGNGYT
-	TRBV6-5	TRBJ1-1	ASSYSSGRLTEAF
-	TRBV21-1	TRBJ2-4	ASSRAGGRNIQY
TRBD2	TRBV28	TRBJ2-5	ASSFRGSGNQETQY
-	TRBV11-2	TRBJ2-7	ASSLVRREQY
TRBD1	TRBV5-1	TRBJ2-5	ASFITGGQETQY
-	TRBV4-1	TRBJ2-7	ASSRSPGVGEQY
TRBD1	TRBV2	TRBJ2-6	AGQVSGANVLT
TRBD2	TRBV18	TRBJ2-7	ASSPLAGNAYEQY
TRBD2	TRBV7-9	TRBJ2-1	ASSLGPPRGVYYNEQF
-	TRBV30	TRBJ1-1	AWSLGHSNTEAF
-	TRBV2	TRBJ1-6	ASSGQVNSPLH
TRBD2	TRBV18	TRBJ2-3	ASSRTSATDTQY
-	TRBV3-1/TRBV3-2	TRBJ2-2	ASSHSAGELF
-	TRBV29-1	TRBJ2-7	SVTEGGGRAYEQY
TRBD2	TRBV10-3	TRBJ2-7	AISPGLGTYEQY